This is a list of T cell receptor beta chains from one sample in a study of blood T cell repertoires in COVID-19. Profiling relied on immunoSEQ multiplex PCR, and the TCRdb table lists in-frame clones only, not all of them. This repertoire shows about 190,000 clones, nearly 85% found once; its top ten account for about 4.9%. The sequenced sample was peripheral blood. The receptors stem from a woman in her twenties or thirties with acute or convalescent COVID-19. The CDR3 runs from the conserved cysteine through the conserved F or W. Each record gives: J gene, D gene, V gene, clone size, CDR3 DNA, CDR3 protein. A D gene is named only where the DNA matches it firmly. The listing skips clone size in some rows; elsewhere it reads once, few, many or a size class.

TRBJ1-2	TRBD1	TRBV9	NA	TGTGCCAGCAGCGTACTGACGGTACAGGGGGGTGGCTACACCTTC	CASSVLTVQGGGYTF
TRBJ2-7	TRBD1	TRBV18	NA	TGTGCCAGCTCACCCCTATGGACAGGGGGCTGGAACGAGCAGTACTTC	CASSPLWTGGWNEQYF
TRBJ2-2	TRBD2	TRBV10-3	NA	TGTGCCATCAGTGAGGGACTAGCGGGAGCCGGGGAGCTGTTTTTT	CAISEGLAGAGELFF
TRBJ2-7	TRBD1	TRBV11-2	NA	TGTGCCAGCAGACATCCCGGGACAGGGACCTACGAGCAGTACTTC	CASRHPGTGTYEQYF
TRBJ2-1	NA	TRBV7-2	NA	TGTGCCAGCAGCTTACTAGCCGTACAATCCAATGAGCAGTTCTTC	CASSLLAVQSNEQFF
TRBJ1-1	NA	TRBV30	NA	TGTGCCTGGACCTCGCCAGGGCCCCCGTATTGGACTGAAGCTTTCTTT	CAWTSPGPPYWTEAFF
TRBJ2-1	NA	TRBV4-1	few	TGCGCCAGCAGCCAGGCCTGGAGGGGAGGCGATGAGCAGTTCTTC	CASSQAWRGGDEQFF
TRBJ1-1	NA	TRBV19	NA	TGTGCCAGTAGTACCGACCCCCCGGGTTGGTCTGAAGCTTTCTTT	CASSTDPPGWSEAFF
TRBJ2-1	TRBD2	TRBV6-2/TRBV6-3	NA	TGTGCCAGCAGCCCCGGGACCCCGGGGGGGGATGAGCAGTTCTTC	CASSPGTPGGDEQFF
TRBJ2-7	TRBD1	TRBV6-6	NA	TGTGCCAGCAGGTCCGGGACAGGGGGAAACGAGCAGTACTTC	CASRSGTGGNEQYF
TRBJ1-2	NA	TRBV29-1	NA	TGCAGCGACGATGGGGCAGAGCCCCACACCTTC	CSDDGAEPHTF
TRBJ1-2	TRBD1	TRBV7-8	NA	TGTGCCAGCAGCCCCGGCGGACAGGGAGCCTATGGCTACACCTTC	CASSPGGQGAYGYTF
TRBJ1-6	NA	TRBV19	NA	TGTGCCAGTAGTATAGGCCCAGGGATTGATTCACCCCTCCACTTT	CASSIGPGIDSPLHF
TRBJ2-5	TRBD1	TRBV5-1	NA	TGCGCCAGCAGCTTAAGGGGGCTGGGTCAAGAGACCCAGTACTTC	CASSLRGLGQETQYF
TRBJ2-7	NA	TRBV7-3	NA	TGTGCCAGCAGCTTAACAGGGAGGCAGAGCTCCTACGAGCAGTACTTC	CASSLTGRQSSYEQYF